This T cell receptor beta chain originates from a study of blood T cells in healthy people across ages (dated by TCRdb to the mid-2010s). Regarding the complete study: In model experiments, template switching captured roughly one uniquely barcoded TCR beta cDNA molecule for every two T cells. Donors were grouped into four age groups: young (average roughly 15 years), middle-aged (approximately 41), aged (about 59) and long-lived (82). To avoid experimental bias, donors of different ages were distributed randomly across sequencing lanes. The study measured age-related changes in TCR beta repertoire diversity using deep sequencing normalized with unique cDNA molecular identifiers. Using the same blood draw, the study looked at two additional independent replicas of 1 million unique cDNA reads for two donors, one aged 18 to 30 and the other aged 80 or older. Beyond this particular receptor, the publication reports: Since profiling was done on bulk unsorted PBMCs, naive and antigen-experienced compartments could not be conclusively compared. Observed TCR beta diversity per million T cells fell roughly linearly with age, and a significant reduction was already apparent by age roughly 41. Donor CMV infection status was unknown, potentially confounding age-related changes in expanded clonotypes. The long-lived group showed more naive CD4+ T cells, fewer expanded clones and increased TCR diversity than the aged group, suggesting age selection. Observed TCR beta diversity correlated strongly with the percentage of naive T cells measured by flow cytometry. Total diversity estimates from one million sequenced T cells were considered lower bounds and underestimates.

Donors were 39 systemically healthy Caucasian individuals from Russia aged roughly 6 to 90 years. Each donor gave around 9 milliliters of peripheral blood, collected into EDTA-treated Vacutainer tubes. Ficoll-Paque density-gradient centrifugation was used to isolate PBMCs, with at least 6.5 million per sample. Total RNA was extracted from PBMCs with Trizol reagent, with at least 5.5 micrograms obtained per sample. For every donor, flow cytometry on a PBMC aliquot measured the percentage of naive CD45RAhigh/CD27high T cells. Details on this clonotype: The antigen this receptor binds is unknown. The input lacks base qualities; no much larger clone sits a single base away.

Library construction relied on 5' RACE. TCRdb records Illumina HiSeq 2500 as the sequencer. A second PCR of about 7 to 12 cycles was performed with a sample-barcoded 5' primer and a J-beta primer mix. A unique molecular identifier was introduced onto each TCR beta cDNA molecule by a template-switch 5' adaptor carrying 12 random nucleotides. Each sample yielded at least 3 million CDR3-containing paired-end reads. All of the RNA was converted into first-strand cDNA using the Mint cDNA synthesis kit, with a TRBC-specific oligonucleotide serving as the primer. Following uracil-DNA glycosylase treatment, all cDNA underwent a first 18-cycle PCR with the universal primers M1SS and BC2_uni_R. The study's own analysis went as follows. Each sample was normalized by randomly selecting 1 million high-quality reads, each carrying a distinct molecular identifier. Instead of being binned into consensus sequences, reads with shared molecular identifiers were discarded. MiTCR, set to a Q25 quality threshold and the strictest error-elimination algorithm, was used for CDR3 identification, clonotype clustering and error correction. A nonparametric unseen species model with Euler transformation was used to estimate lower-bound total TCR beta diversity. In-frame beta chains were kept once TCRdb had trimmed the public reads at Q25 with fastp and called clones with MiXCR. Every entry covers one CDR3 protein and lists the most common genes and DNA from its rows. TCRdb's processing, not the study's, gives the V and J calls here. Here the sample has hundreds of thousands of distinct CDR3 sequences; roughly 44% occur a single time. Of the sample, around 21% falls within the top ten clones.

Counted from cysteine to phenylalanine, this CDR3 has 11 amino acids. Just CDR3 DNA is preserved here, 33 bases in frame from base 1. Taken from the germline V gene, the CDR1 and CDR2 loops are SQVTM and ANQGSEA. V is cut by 8 bases and J by 11 bases, and the space between the germline ends is 18 bases. The sequence was obtained from a man between 60 and 75 years old in good health. Sequenced material: blood. The chain uses TRBV29-1 and TRBJ2-5; TRBD2 might be the D gene, on 5 matching bases. The CDR3 amino acid sequence is: CSYGRESEQYF. In nucleotide form, the sequence is TGCAGCTACGGTAGGGAGAGTGAGCAGTACTTC.